Presented here are 30 T cell receptor beta chains from one specimen sequenced in a study of T cell responses to AZD1222 COVID-19 vaccine. Clones were sequenced by immunoSEQ multiplex PCR, and TCRdb holds only the in-frame ones, with some missing. The sample includes tens of thousands of clones, approximately 88% of them seen just once. The sequences come from peripheral blood, collected 28 days after the second AZD1222 dose. These receptors all come from an adult who received the AZD1222 COVID-19 vaccine.

CDR3: CATRGLNTEAFF. CDR3 nucleotide sequence: TGTGCCACCAGGGGCTTGAACACTGAAGCTTTCTTT. The chain employs TRBV19 and TRBJ1-1, with D perhaps matching TRBD1 (6 bases). The V end was cut by 10 bases, the J end by 0 bases, with 9 bases between. Germline V gives CDR1 LNHDA, CDR2 SQIVND (reference sequence). This CDR3 spans 12 amino acids.

The chain joins TRBV12-3 or TRBV12-4 to TRBJ1-2, with TRBD1 identical over 7 bases. Trimming at V came to 8 bases and at J to 2 bases, leaving 2 bases not matched to a gene. This CDR3 contains 12 residues. CDR3: CASRQGNYGYTF. The CDR3 region has the DNA TGTGCCAGCCGACAGGGAAACTATGGCTACACCTTC.

This clone was seen a single time. The chain has TRBV27 and TRBJ2-5, with D maybe TRBD1 (6 bases). Germline assignment: CDR1 MNHEY and CDR2 SMNVEV (reference sequence). This CDR3 comprises 13 residues. V was cut by 6 bases and J by 2 bases, with 10 bases left in between. The CDR3 protein is CASRQQGQETQYF. The DNA for the CDR3 is TGTGCCAGCAGACAACAGGGTCAAGAGACCCAGTACTTC.

This chain connects TRBV5-8 to TRBJ2-7, with a possible D match to TRBD1 (5 bases). Trimming removed 4 bases from V and 3 bases from J, with 20 bases in between. Germline CDR1 SGHTS, CDR2 YDEGEE. The CDR3 covers 16 residues. The CDR3 region is CASSHHDDRSVYEQYF. Here the CDR3 DNA reads TGTGCCAGCAGCCACCATGATGACAGATCGGTCTACGAGCAGTACTTC.

CDR3 residues: CASSSSGDTQYF. In DNA form, the CDR3 reads TGTGCCAGCAGCTCCTCCGGAGATACGCAGTATTTT. V is TRBV28 and J is TRBJ2-3; no clear D. Trimming pared 6 bases from V and 5 bases from J, leaving 9 bases between. This CDR3 spans 12 amino acids. Germline CDR1 MDHEN, CDR2 SYDVKM.

The genes are TRBV4-2 and TRBJ2-7; TRBD1 matches 7 bases. The CDR3 spans 12 residues. The V gene's germline CDR1 is LGHNA and CDR2 YNFKEQ. Trimming cost V 5 bases and J 4 bases; bases outside gene matches: 2. CDR3 loop: CASSSRGYEQYF. As DNA, the CDR3 is TGTGCCAGCAGCTCCAGGGGGTACGAGCAGTACTTC.

The chain uses TRBV28 and TRBJ2-1; TRBD2 is a possible D gene (5 bases). Germline V gene data show CDR1 as MDHEN and CDR2 as SYDVKM. The germline V and J ends were trimmed by 8 bases and 0 bases, with 14 bases remaining between them. This CDR3 contains 15 residues. As DNA, the CDR3 is TGTGCCAGCGGGCGGACTCGGAGCTCCTACAATGAGCAGTTCTTC. Protein product: CASGRTRSSYNEQFF.

The rearrangement uses TRBV28 and TRBJ2-7; D is possibly TRBD2 (5 bases). CDR1 and CDR2 (germline): MDHEN, SYDVKM. Trimming took 3 bases from V and 0 from J, leaving 12 bases between them. The CDR3 is 15 amino acids. The DNA for the CDR3 is TGTGCCAGCAGTTTCGGCGGGTCATTCTCCTACGAGCAGTACTTC. The encoded protein is CASSFGGSFSYEQYF.

The chain links TRBV20-1 to TRBJ1-1; D not resolved. Trimming removed 3 bases from V and 1 base from J, with 9 bases in between. The CDR3 spans 13 residues. Germline V gene lookup returns CDR1 DFQATT and CDR2 SNEGSKA (reference sequence). CDR3 protein: CSASEPSNTEAFF. The CDR3 DNA reads as TGCAGTGCTAGTGAGCCCTCGAACACTGAAGCTTTCTTT.

This rearrangement joins TRBV28 to TRBJ1-1; 8 bases fit TRBD1. This CDR3 has 14 residues. Looked up from germline, CDR1 is MDHEN and CDR2 is SYDVKM. Germline trimming cut 4 bases from V and 5 bases from J; bases unmatched to any gene: 6. The CDR3 is CASSSLDRGTEAFF. CDR3 nucleotides: TGTGCCAGCAGTTCCCTAGACAGGGGAACTGAAGCTTTCTTT.

This chain joins TRBV4-1 and TRBJ2-1; 8 bases map to TRBD2. The trim removed 4 bases at V and 5 bases at J, leaving 13 bases unmatched. CDR3 length: 17 amino acids. CDR1 and CDR2 from the germline V gene are MGHRA and YSYEKL. CDR3 loop: CASSLPPAGVENNEQFF. The CDR3 DNA follows: TGCGCCAGCAGCCTCCCGCCAGCGGGGGTAGAAAACAATGAGCAGTTCTTC.

The chain uses TRBV7-9 and TRBJ1-5; D remains ambiguous. V was cut by 2 bases and J by 4 bases, with 6 bases left in between. CDR3 size: 13 residues. Germline CDR1 reads SEHNR; CDR2 reads FQNEAQ (reference sequence). Here the CDR3 DNA reads TGTGCCAGCAGCTTATATGGAAATCAGCCCCAGCATTTT. Translating gives CASSLYGNQPQHF.

The rearrangement uses TRBV6-2 or TRBV6-3 and TRBJ2-3; TRBD1 aligns across 10 bases. The germline V gene has CDR1 MNHEY and CDR2 SVGEGT. With 2 bases clipped from V and 3 bases from J, the junction kept 5 bases outside the gene matches. The CDR3 is 16 residues long. CDR3 residues: CASSYRGQGWTDTQYF. The CDR3 DNA reads TGTGCCAGCAGTTACCGGGGACAGGGGTGGACAGATACGCAGTATTTT.

This clone was observed a few times. The chain uses TRBV9 and TRBJ1-4, with D maybe TRBD1 (5 bases). V dropped 4 bases and J dropped 8 bases, with 15 bases sitting between them. Per germline, CDR1 SGDLS and CDR2 YYNGEE. The CDR3 consists of 14 residues. As DNA, the CDR3 is TGTGCCAGCAGCCTGACGGGGGAGGCAGAAAAACTGTTTTTT. This encodes CASSLTGEAEKLFF.

The chain combines TRBV25-1 with TRBJ2-7, with D tentatively TRBD1 or TRBD2 (6 bases each). Germline CDR1 is MGHDK and CDR2 is SYGVNS. Trimming removed 0 bases at V and 3 bases at J, with 12 bases between. The CDR3 loop spans 15 amino acids. The CDR3 sequence is CASSEYGGHLYEQYF. The CDR3 DNA reads as TGTGCCAGCAGTGAATACGGGGGACACCTCTACGAGCAGTACTTC.

The chain combines TRBV18 with TRBJ2-1, with D uncertain. This CDR3 has 13 amino acids. From germline, CDR1 is KGHSH and CDR2 LQKENI. Trimming shortened V by 3 bases and J by 12 bases, and 15 bases separated the two germline ends. CDR3 in amino acids: CASSPERQARQFF. CDR3 sequence (DNA): TGTGCCAGCTCACCCGAACGACAAGCTCGGCAGTTCTTC.

The genes are TRBV5-1 and TRBJ2-7; 9 nucleotides align to TRBD1. Germline V gene data show CDR1 as SGHRS and CDR2 as YFSETQ. Trimming removed 4 bases from V and 2 bases from J; junction bases left unmatched: 10. This CDR3 region has 16 residues. The CDR3 here is CASSREQGAIPYEQYF. In DNA, the CDR3 is TGCGCCAGCAGCCGAGAACAGGGGGCGATACCCTACGAGCAGTACTTC.

The chain links TRBV14 to TRBJ2-5, with D maybe TRBD2 (5 bases). The V end was cut by 2 bases, the J end by 2 bases, with 15 bases between. The CDR3 length is 16 residues. Germline V gene sequence: CDR1 SGHDN, CDR2 FVKESK. The CDR3 spells CASSQLRNPGQETQYF. For the CDR3, the DNA is TGTGCCAGCAGCCAATTACGGAATCCGGGGCAAGAGACCCAGTACTTC.

The chain joins TRBV11-3 to TRBJ1-1; 7 bases map to TRBD1. The CDR3 spans 13 residues. Germline CDR1 reads SGHNT; CDR2 reads YENEEA. With V trimmed by 5 bases and J by 3 bases, 3 bases remained unmatched. The CDR3 DNA is TGTGCCAGCAGCCGACAGGGTTACACTGAAGCTTTCTTT. Encoded protein: CASSRQGYTEAFF.

The chain combines TRBV6-5 with TRBJ1-5; 10 nucleotides line up with TRBD1. The length of the CDR3 is 14 residues. Germline-derived CDR1 and CDR2 are MNHEY and SVGAGI. V gave up 5 bases and J gave up 7 bases; unmatched junction bases: 5. CDR3 sequence: CASSRGTGEQPQHF. Written as DNA, the CDR3 is TGTGCCAGCAGTAGAGGGACAGGGGAACAGCCCCAGCATTTT.

The chain uses TRBV4-3 and TRBJ2-5; TRBD1 aligns across 8 bases. CDR1 is LGHNA and CDR2 is YSLEER in the germline V gene. The junction had 12 bases not matched to a gene; V was cut back by 1 base and J by 5 bases. This CDR3 spans 17 amino acids. The CDR3 is CASSQGIGDRGAETQYF. CDR3 nucleotide sequence: TGCGCCAGCAGCCAAGGGATTGGAGACAGGGGAGCGGAGACCCAGTACTTC.

This clone was detected only once. This chain joins TRBV21-1 and TRBJ1-5. TRBV21-1 is shown as a pseudogene. This CDR3 region has 13 residues. CDR3 sequence: CATTDGGCQPQHF. The CDR3 nucleotides read TGTGCCACCACGGACGGGGGTTGCCAGCCCCAGCATTTT.

In DNA, the CDR3 is TGTGCCAGCAGCGCTCGGGACATCAAAGGGGAAAAACTGTTTTTT. Its protein product is CASSARDIKGEKLFF. The V call is TRBV9, the J call TRBJ1-4, with TRBD1 as a possible D gene (6 bases). V was pared by 3 bases and J by 8 bases, with 17 bases between. Germline V gives CDR1 SGDLS, CDR2 YYNGEE. The CDR3 totals 15 residues.

The rearrangement uses TRBV11-3 and TRBJ2-7; D is ambiguous. Per germline, CDR1 SGHNT and CDR2 YENEEA. The CDR3 is made up of 13 amino acids. With 1 base removed from V and 1 base from J, the gap between germline ends came to 5 bases. Written as DNA, the CDR3 is TGTGCCAGCAGCTTAGGACATTCCTACGAGCAGTACTTC. This translates into CASSLGHSYEQYF.

The rearrangement uses TRBV19 and TRBJ1-2; D not resolved. Germline V gene lookup returns CDR1 LNHDA and CDR2 SQIVND (reference sequence). Trimming removed 3 bases from V and 6 bases from J, with 11 bases in between. CDR3 length: 13 amino acids. CDR3 amino acids: CASSIVQWDGYTF. The CDR3 DNA reads TGTGCCAGTAGTATTGTCCAGTGGGATGGCTACACCTTC.

This rearrangement joins TRBV29-1 to TRBJ1-2, with a weak D call TRBD1 (5 bases). Trimming left V 1 base short and J 5 bases short, with 17 bases between. The CDR3 is 15 residues long. Germline lookup yields CDR1 SQVTM and CDR2 ANQGSEA. This CDR3 is CSVEGGGGESYGYTF. The CDR3 bases are TGCAGCGTTGAAGGAGGTGGGGGGGAGTCATATGGCTACACCTTC. Looking up the rest from reference TRBV29-1 and TRBJ1-2 gives the full variable domain: SAVISQKPSRDICQRGTSLTIQCQVDSQVTMMFWYRQQPGQSLTLIATANQGSEATYESGFVIDKFPISRPNLTFSTLTVSNMSPEDSSIYLCSVEGGGGESYGYTFGSGTRLTVV.

The chain is built from TRBV6-5 and TRBJ1-2; 8 bases are shared with TRBD1. Germline V gives CDR1 MNHEY, CDR2 SVGAGI. The CDR3 is made up of 16 amino acids. Germline trimming cut 6 bases from V and 0 bases from J; bases unmatched to any gene: 9. The CDR3 bases are TGTGCCAGCAGCTACGCAGGGGGCACTTCTAACTATGGCTACACCTTC. Amino acids: CASSYAGGTSNYGYTF.

The chain is built from TRBV24-1 and TRBJ1-3; 7 bases align to TRBD1. V lost 4 bases and J lost 7; bases outside the gene matches: 6. CDR1 and CDR2 from the germline V gene are KGHDR and SFDVKD. The CDR3 consists of 14 residues. The CDR3 reads CATSDNTGVNTIYF. CDR3 nucleotides: TGTGCCACCAGTGACAACACAGGGGTGAACACCATATATTTT.

The V and J genes are TRBV25-1 and TRBJ1-5; D might be TRBD1 (5 bases). CDR1 and CDR2 from the germline V gene are MGHDK and SYGVNS. The CDR3 is 13 amino acids. Trimming stripped 7 bases from V and 6 bases from J, with 13 bases between. The CDR3 here is CASTGQGSQPQHF. DNA of the CDR3: TGTGCCAGCACAGGTCAGGGAAGTCAGCCCCAGCATTTT.

This chain uses TRBV11-2 with TRBJ2-7; 9 nucleotides agree with TRBD1. CDR3 size: 16 residues. CDR1 is SGHAT and CDR2 is FQNNGV in the germline V gene. V lost 5 bases and J lost 3; bases outside the gene matches: 11. The CDR3 region is CASSLPKGQGRYEQYF. CDR3 nucleotides: TGTGCCAGCAGCCTCCCGAAGGGACAGGGTCGCTACGAGCAGTACTTC.